The 13 T cell receptor beta chains below all came from one sample that was sequenced in a study of CD8 T cells in ankylosing spondylitis. TCRdb recomputed calls from the 5' RACE reads with MiXCR, one row per CDR3 protein. The table includes over 150,000 distinct CDR3 sequences, roughly 12% detected once. The source material was blood, either unsorted or a sorted T cell fraction (not recorded which). The source of these receptors is a male donor with ankylosing spondylitis or in good health (not recorded which).

This clonotype was observed a handful of times. The V call is TRBV5-4, the J call TRBJ2-7; 7 bases are shared with TRBD1. This CDR3 comprises 12 residues. CDR1 and CDR2 from the germline V gene are SGHNT and YYREEE (reference sequence). In nucleotides, the CDR3 is TGTGGTCTTGGGGACAGCTCCTACGAGCAGTACTTC. It encodes CGLGDSSYEQYF.

The chain joins TRBV5-1 to TRBJ2-3, with D perhaps given as TRBD1 or TRBD2 (5 bases each). V lost 4 bases and J 4 bases, leaving 22 bases between the germline ends. Germline V gives CDR1 SGHRS, CDR2 YFSETQ. This CDR3 is 17 amino acids long. The CDR3 sequence: CASSPWDATDNADTQYF. CDR3 in DNA: TGCGCCAGCAGCCCATGGGACGCCACCGATAACGCAGATACGCAGTATTTT.

V and J are TRBV4-1 and TRBJ2-5, with D unresolved. Trimming removed 0 bases at V and 5 bases at J, with 16 bases between. The germline gives CDR1 MGHRA, CDR2 YSYEKL. The CDR3 is 16 residues long. The DNA of the CDR3 is TGCGCCAGCAGCCAAGAACTCTTAACGGGCGTGGAGACCCAGTACTTC. This encodes CASSQELLTGVETQYF.

V gene TRBV5-1 combines with J gene TRBJ2-1; D is unclear. Trimming removed 3 bases at V and 8 bases at J, with 9 bases between. Germline values: CDR1 SGHRS, CDR2 YFSETQ. There are 12 residues in the CDR3. The chain's CDR3 is CASSSRIDEQFF. The CDR3 DNA follows: TGCGCCAGCAGCTCCCGGATTGATGAGCAGTTCTTC.

This clonotype showed up just a few times. The chain links TRBV2 to TRBJ2-5; the match to TRBD2 covers 8 bases. Germline V gene data show CDR1 as SNHLY and CDR2 as FYNNEI. With V trimmed by 0 bases and J by 1 base, 1 base remained unmatched. This CDR3 contains 15 residues. The CDR3 here is CASSEATSAQETQYF. The CDR3 coding sequence is TGTGCCAGCAGTGAAGCGACTAGCGCCCAAGAGACCCAGTACTTC. Drawing the rest from reference TRBV2 and TRBJ2-5, the complete variable domain is EPEVTQTPSHQVTQMGQEVILRCVPISNHLYFYWYRQILGQKVEFLVSFYNNEISEKSEIFDDQFSVERPDGSNFTLKIRSTKLEDSAMYFCASSEATSAQETQYFGPGTRLLVL.

This clonotype was detected only a few times. The chain links TRBV12-3 or TRBV12-4 to TRBJ2-5, with 9 bases aligning to TRBD1. The CDR3 has 14 residues. J lost 5 bases, V lost 5 bases, and 6 bases had no gene match. CDR3 DNA: TGTGCCAGCAGTAATACAGGGGGCTGGGAGACCCAGTACTTC. It encodes CASSNTGGWETQYF.

At least ten counts were recorded for this clonotype. The rearrangement links TRBV30 to TRBJ1-1; D is possibly TRBD1 (6 bases). V was pared by 7 bases and J by 0 bases, with 9 bases between. Germline loops: CDR1 GTSNPN, CDR2 SVGIG (reference sequence). This CDR3 is built from 12 residues. Here the CDR3 DNA reads TGTGCCTCACAGGGTTTGAACACTGAAGCTTTCTTT. This gives the protein CASQGLNTEAFF.

This clonotype was observed many times. The chain couples TRBV7-8 to TRBJ2-1; D ambiguous. Germline lookup yields CDR1 SGHVS and CDR2 FQNEAQ. The CDR3 runs 12 residues. Trimming pared 6 bases from V and 5 bases from J, leaving 8 bases between. The CDR3 DNA reads as TGTGCCAGCAGTCGACTCAACAATGAGCAGTTCTTC. The encoded protein is CASSRLNNEQFF.

The V and J genes are TRBV30 and TRBJ2-7, with 10 nucleotides matching TRBD1. Germline V CDR1 and CDR2: GTSNPN, SVGIG (reference sequence). Trimming cost V 2 bases and J 5 bases; bases outside gene matches: 6. There are 14 residues in the CDR3. CDR3 in amino acids: CAWSLGTGDNEQYF. DNA for the CDR3: TGTGCCTGGAGTTTGGGGACAGGGGACAACGAGCAGTACTTC.

This chain joins TRBV27 and TRBJ2-3; 9 bases map to TRBD2. The junction had 3 bases not matched to a gene; V was cut back by 5 bases and J by 3 bases. The CDR3 consists of 14 residues. CDR1 MNHEY and CDR2 SMNVEV come from the germline V gene (reference sequence). The CDR3 DNA is TGTGCCAGCAGTCGCGGGGGGGCGACAGATACGCAGTATTTT. Translated, it gives CASSRGGATDTQYF.

The chain employs TRBV10-2 and TRBJ2-1; no reliable D call. Trimming took off 2 bases at V and 2 bases at J, with 10 bases between the two ends. The CDR3 spans 15 residues. Germline-derived CDR1 and CDR2 are WSHSY and SAAADI. The CDR3 spells CASSESTATYNEQFF. CDR3 nucleotide sequence: TGCGCCAGCAGTGAGAGCACGGCCACCTACAATGAGCAGTTCTTC.

This clonotype came up a few times. The V call is TRBV7-9, the J call TRBJ1-1; 9 positions match TRBD1. This CDR3 comprises 15 residues. The J segment lost 5 bases and the V segment lost 4 bases, leaving 8 bases of the junction unmatched. Germline CDR1 reads SEHNR; CDR2 reads FQNEAQ (reference sequence). CDR3 loop: CASSSLRQGGTEAFF. The CDR3 region has the DNA TGTGCCAGCAGCTCCCTTCGACAGGGGGGGACTGAAGCTTTCTTT.

The J gene is TRBJ2-3, the V gene TRBV5-1; D uncertain. Germline V gene data show CDR1 as SGHRS and CDR2 as YFSETQ. V was pared by 7 bases and J by 2 bases, with 17 bases between. The CDR3 loop spans 15 amino acids. CDR3 amino acids: CASQIGWAPTDTQYF. For the CDR3, the DNA is TGCGCCAGCCAGATCGGATGGGCCCCCACAGATACGCAGTATTTT.